Shown below are 20 T cell receptor beta chains from a single sample sequenced in a study of T-cell reconstitution after alpha-beta-depleted transplantation in children. The TCRbeta library was prepared with unique molecular identifiers. TCRdb re-called the PCR reads through MiXCR, storing one row per CDR3 protein. The profile shows 15,000 to 20,000 distinct CDR3 sequences, 9.5% to 15% of them singletons. Sequences were derived from PBMCs, mostly from graft donor cells, sampled 180 days after TCRalphabeta/CD19-depleted stem cell transplant. These receptors were obtained from a boy in the first two years of life who had a stem cell transplant for Wiskott-Aldrich syndrome, so the T cells may come from the graft donor.

In its sample, this clonotype was seen a few times. The chain has TRBV5-1 and TRBJ1-4; possible D gene TRBD1, 6 bases. The CDR3 covers 15 residues. Germline V CDR1 and CDR2: SGHRS, YFSETQ. V was shortened by 3 bases and J by 8 bases, with 17 bases between the two germline ends. This CDR3 is CASSSVPGQGEKLFF. The CDR3 bases are TGCGCCAGCAGCTCCGTCCCGGGGCAGGGGGAAAAACTGTTTTTT.

This clonotype has at least ten counts. The chain recombines TRBV7-9 with TRBJ2-7; D is ambiguous. CDR1 and CDR2 from the germline V gene are SEHNR and FQNEAQ (reference sequence). This CDR3 has 11 amino acids. With 4 bases removed from V and 10 bases from J, the gap between germline ends came to 11 bases. The CDR3 reads CASSWQYLQYF. CDR3 sequence (DNA): TGTGCCAGCAGCTGGCAGTATCTCCAGTACTTC. Using reference TRBV7-9 and TRBJ2-7 for the parts outside the CDR3, the full variable domain is DTGVSQNPRHKITKRGQNVTFRCDPISEHNRLYWYRQTLGQGPEFLTYFQNEAQLEKSRLLSDRFSAERPKGSFSTLEIQRTEQGDSAMYLCASSWQYLQYFGPGTRLTVT.

This chain connects TRBV9 to TRBJ1-3; 8 nucleotides agree with TRBD1. The CDR3 consists of 15 residues. Germline CDR1 and CDR2: SGDLS and YYNGEE. V trimming: 1 base; J trimming: 6 bases; junction bases outside the gene matches: 6. The CDR3 DNA sequence: TGTGCCAGCAGCGTAACGGCAGGGGGCGAAAACACCATATATTTT. This encodes CASSVTAGGENTIYF. The full variable domain, rest sourced from reference TRBV9 and TRBJ1-3, is DSGVTQTPKHLITATGQRVTLRCSPRSGDLSVYWYQQSLDQGLQFLIQYYNGEERAKGNILERFSAQQFPDLHSELNLSSLELGDSALYFCASSVTAGGENTIYFGEGSWLTVV.

This clonotype was detected ten times or more. This chain links TRBV28 with TRBJ2-6; the D is unclear. Trimming took 6 bases from V and 2 from J, leaving 11 bases between them. CDR1 is MDHEN, CDR2 SYDVKM, per germline. The CDR3 covers 15 residues. CDR3 coding DNA: TGTGCCAGCAGCCCCATCCAAGCTGGGGCCAACGTCCTGACTTTC. It is translated as CASSPIQAGANVLTF.

The V call is TRBV19, the J call TRBJ1-2, with D maybe TRBD1 (5 bases). Between the trimmed V and J ends, which lost 6 bases and 6 bases, there was a span of 14 bases. The CDR3 sequence is 13 residues long. Germline V CDR1 and CDR2: LNHDA, SQIVND (reference sequence). CDR3 DNA: TGTGCCAGTAGGCGGCAGGGAACGGATGGCTACACCTTC. This sequence encodes CASRRQGTDGYTF.

This sequence joins TRBV7-9 and TRBJ1-3; weak D call: TRBD1 (5 bases). The CDR3 sequence is 16 residues long. Germline V gene data show CDR1 as SEHNR and CDR2 as FQNEAQ (reference sequence). Between the trimmed V and J ends, which lost 2 bases and 0 bases, there was a span of 11 bases. The chain's CDR3 is CASSLTGLPSGNTIYF. DNA for the CDR3: TGTGCCAGCAGCTTAACGGGACTGCCCTCTGGAAACACCATATATTTT.

This clonotype is a singleton in its sample. V is TRBV7-2 and J is TRBJ2-6; D not resolved. From germline, CDR1 is SGHTA and CDR2 FQGNSA. The CDR3 sequence is 17 residues long. V lost 5 bases, J lost 0 bases, and 14 bases lay in between. The CDR3 sequence: CASSTQLRRSGANVLTF. In nucleotides, the CDR3 is TGTGCCAGCAGCACCCAACTAAGACGCTCTGGGGCCAACGTCCTGACTTTC.

The table lists this clonotype with many counts. This CDR3 is CASTISGSGSYNEQFF. For the CDR3, the DNA is TGCGCCAGCACTATTAGCGGGAGCGGCTCCTACAATGAGCAGTTCTTC. The chain joins TRBV5-1 to TRBJ2-1; the match to TRBD2 covers 9 bases. V was clipped by 6 bases and J by 0 bases; unmatched bases: 7. Germline lookup yields CDR1 SGHRS and CDR2 YFSETQ. The CDR3 contains 16 residues. Using reference TRBV5-1 and TRBJ2-1 for the parts outside the CDR3, the full variable domain is KAGVTQTPRYLIKTRGQQVTLSCSPISGHRSVSWYQQTPGQGLQFLFEYFSETQRNKGNFPGRFSGRQFSNSRSEMNVSTLELGDSALYLCASTISGSGSYNEQFFGPGTRLTVL.

This clonotype was detected only once. This chain connects TRBV20-1 to TRBJ2-5; tentative D call: TRBD2 (6 bases). Germline assignment: CDR1 DFQATT and CDR2 SNEGSKA (reference sequence). V was shortened by 6 bases and J by 4 bases, with 15 bases between the two germline ends. This CDR3 comprises 13 residues. CDR3 sequence: CSARPGTSETQYF. CDR3 nucleotides: TGCAGTGCCAGGCCCGGGACTTCAGAGACCCAGTACTTC.

At least ten counts were recorded for this clonotype. CDR3 in amino acids: CSAREVAPGQFF. The CDR3 DNA follows: TGCAGTGCTAGAGAAGTAGCGCCCGGGCAGTTCTTC. V usage is TRBV20-1 and J usage is TRBJ2-1; D possibly corresponds to TRBD2 (5 bases). This CDR3 spans 12 amino acids. V shed 0 bases and J shed 12 bases, with 12 bases lying between them. Per the germline V gene, CDR1 is DFQATT and CDR2 is SNEGSKA (reference sequence).

The V call is TRBV20-1, the J call TRBJ2-1, with 11 bases matching TRBD1. This CDR3 comprises 17 residues. The V gene end was trimmed by 0 bases and the J gene end by 5 bases; junction bases not matched to a gene: 9. Germline V gene data show CDR1 as DFQATT and CDR2 as SNEGSKA (reference sequence). The CDR3, as DNA: TGCAGTGCTAGAGATCAGAAGGGGGACAGGGGGAACAATGAGCAGTTCTTC. Amino acids: CSARDQKGDRGNNEQFF.

The chain joins TRBV27 to TRBJ1-1; D is unclear. This CDR3 region has 14 residues. Between the trimmed V and J ends, which lost 5 bases and 1 base, there was a span of 11 bases. CDR1 is MNHEY, CDR2 SMNVEV, per germline (reference sequence). The CDR3 protein is CASSPRRQNTEAFF. In DNA form, the CDR3 reads TGTGCCAGCAGTCCCCGACGACAGAACACTGAAGCTTTCTTT.

V and J are TRBV3-1 and TRBJ1-3; 7 positions match TRBD1. Looked up from germline, CDR1 is LGHDT and CDR2 is YNNKEL (reference sequence). This CDR3 region has 18 residues. The ends lost 0 bases at V and 4 bases at J; junction bases unmatched: 12. The CDR3 DNA follows: TGTGCCAGCAGCCAAGAAGTGGTTCAGAGGGGGCTCGGAAACACCATATATTTT. It specifies CASSQEVVQRGLGNTIYF. The variable domain in full, completed from reference TRBV3-1 and TRBJ1-3, reads DTAVSQTPKYLVTQMGNDKSIKCEQNLGHDTMYWYKQDSKKFLKIMFSYNNKELIINETVPNRFSPKSPDKAHLNLHINSLELGDSAVYFCASSQEVVQRGLGNTIYFGEGSWLTVV.

This clonotype came up a few times. The chain is built from TRBV7-9 and TRBJ2-3; D is undetermined. Germline V gene lookup returns CDR1 SEHNR and CDR2 FQNEAQ (reference sequence). The CDR3 length is 11 residues. V dropped 1 base and J dropped 7 bases, with 3 bases sitting between them. DNA for the CDR3: TGTGCCAGCAGCTTAGTCTATACGCAGTATTTT. Translated, it gives CASSLVYTQYF.

This clonotype was seen a handful of times. V usage is TRBV20-1 and J usage is TRBJ1-2, with 10 bases fitting TRBD1. The trim removed 6 bases at V and 8 bases at J, leaving 6 bases unmatched. The germline V gene encodes CDR1 DFQATT and CDR2 SNEGSKA (reference sequence). This CDR3 has 12 amino acids. The CDR3 region has the DNA TGCAGTGCCAGACAGGGGGCATGGGGCTACACCTTC. This translates into CSARQGAWGYTF.

This clonotype was seen repeatedly, ten times or more. The CDR3 DNA reads as TGTGCCAGCAGACGACGGGAATCAGGGCACACCATATATTTT. Its translation: CASRRRESGHTIYF. The rearrangement links TRBV12-3 or TRBV12-4 to TRBJ1-3, with a possible D match to TRBD1 (5 bases). V was pared by 6 bases and J by 8 bases, with 17 bases between. The CDR3 totals 14 residues.

The CDR3 here is CASSPTGIGVRETQYF. The CDR3 DNA sequence: TGTGCCAGCAGCCCGACGGGTATCGGCGTCCGGGAGACCCAGTACTTC. The chain combines TRBV7-6 with TRBJ2-5, with D hard to call. CDR1 SGHVS and CDR2 FNYEAQ come from the germline V gene. The CDR3 loop spans 16 amino acids. The ends were cut back, 5 bases at V and 5 bases at J, with 21 bases in the middle.

The V and J genes are TRBV9 and TRBJ1-1, with 7 positions matching TRBD1. J was trimmed by 4 bases and V by 0 bases; bases with no gene match: 6. Germline V gene data show CDR1 as SGDLS and CDR2 as YYNGEE. The CDR3 is 15 residues long. CDR3 nucleotides: TGTGCCAGCAGCGTAGCCGGCAGGGGGACCACTGAAGCTTTCTTT. Amino acids: CASSVAGRGTTEAFF.

This clonotype was found many times. The chain joins TRBV11-1 to TRBJ1-6, with D tentatively TRBD1 (5 bases). The CDR3 runs to 19 residues. Trimming shortened V by 1 base and J by 0 bases, and 16 bases separated the two germline ends. CDR1 and CDR2 from the germline V gene are SGHAT and FQDESV (reference sequence). CDR3 DNA sequence: TGTGCCAGCAGCTTAGTGATCGGGGCCCCCAGCTCCTATAATTCACCCCTCCACTTT. Translating gives CASSLVIGAPSSYNSPLHF. The full variable domain, with the rest looked up from reference TRBV11-1 and TRBJ1-6, is EAEVAQSPRYKITEKSQAVAFWCDPISGHATLYWYRQILGQGPELLVQFQDESVVDDSQLPKDRFSAERLKGVDSTLKIQPAELGDSAMYLCASSLVIGAPSSYNSPLHFGNGTRLTVT.

This clonotype was observed many times. The chain employs TRBV5-1 and TRBJ2-1, with D possibly TRBD2 on 6 matching bases. Germline V gene sequence: CDR1 SGHRS, CDR2 YFSETQ. CDR3 length equals 15 residues. The ends were cut back, 5 bases at V and 0 bases at J, with 12 bases in the middle. The DNA for the CDR3 is TGCGCCAGCAGTAGTACGGGACTCTCCTACAATGAGCAGTTCTTC. Translated: CASSSTGLSYNEQFF.